This TCR beta chain originates from a study of blood T cell repertoires in COVID-19 (TCRdb year 2020). Background for the entire study: Collaborator samples came from the United States, Italy and Spain and covered acute and convalescent phases of COVID-19. The material from the prospective study consisted of cDNA or gDNA derived from T cells, B-cell-depleted T cells, or PBMCs. Deeply sampled blood TCRbeta repertoires from subjects exposed to, actively infected with, or recovered from COVID-19 were included in the dataset. The repertoires were made available in a free public database intended to serve as a resource for research on the immune response to SARS-CoV-2. The samples were drawn from the first 160 participants of the ongoing ImmuneRACE study and from some 1,300 subjects provided by 6 global collaborators. Sample metadata almost always included a de-identified subject ID, COVID-19 status, age in years and sex. HLA class I and class II types, where available, came from metadata supplied by the sample provider rather than from assay-based typing. Overall results and qualifications from the work: Clinical and demographic metadata were provided uncurated, with the amount varying by source and participant.

TCRbeta CDR3 regions were amplified from genomic DNA by means of the immunoSEQ Assay, a bias-controlled multiplex PCR. The original pipeline was this. Within the assay, amplification of reference gene primers was used to estimate how many nucleated cells each sample contained. To quantify the absolute abundance of each unique TCRbeta CDR3 rearrangement, sequence reads were collapsed and filtered. For each sample, productive Simpson clonality was calculated by taking the square root of Simpson's diversity index across productive rearrangements. TCRdb retrieved this table from immuneACCESS and kept in-frame rearrangements only. Not all clones are present; in checked studies, unresolved V genes account for under half, and no reason is known for the remainder. V and J calls plus clone size are reproduced from that table; the DNA served to infer D and trimming. Within this sample are more than 110,000 clones, with 75% to 90% of them counted one time only. The top ten clonotypes cover roughly 45% of the sample.

Collaborating institutions collected whole blood in K2EDTA tubes following their own protocols. For TCRbeta analysis, collaborators shipped samples as frozen whole blood, isolated PBMCs, or DNA extracted from either of those sample types. A note on this clone: No antigen is known for it. Base qualities were left out, and no much larger clone turns up one base away.

The CDR1 and CDR2 encoded by the germline V gene are LGHNA and YSLEER. Measured from the cysteine to the phenylalanine, the CDR3 is 14 residues long. The sequence is cut down to CDR3 DNA, 42 bases in frame from base 1. V trim: 4 bases; J trim: 5 bases; unmatched bases: 2. The chain links TRBV4-3 with TRBJ2-2; 9 junctional bases match TRBD1. The specimen was peripheral blood. This sequence was found in a human donor in a cohort sampled during active COVID-19. CDR3 sequence: CASSPGQGTGELFF. Read as DNA, the sequence is TGCGCCAGCAGCCCTGGACAGGGGACCGGGGAGCTGTTTTTT.